Detailed here is one T cell receptor beta chain. The antigen remains unidentified. V dropped 8 bases and J dropped 0 bases, with 11 bases sitting between them. Germline values: CDR1 MNHEY, CDR2 SMNVEV (reference sequence). CDR3 length equals 15 residues. The data are from a study of regulatory T cells in long-lasting Graves disease. Investigators prepared the TCR beta libraries by applying iRepertoire HTBI primers and Arm-PCR of CDR3 regions. TCRdb reanalysed the multiplex PCR reads using MiXCR and keeps one entry per CDR3 protein. Here the sample spans 400,000 to 500,000 distinct CDR3 sequences, around 15% being singletons. Time point meaning: newly diagnosed GD, antithyroid drugs for less than 3 months. PBMC-derived RNA was used for the TCR library. Study-wide results and limits: The small sample size may have reduced accuracy.

This sample was also put to use in a study of T cells in Graves' hyperthyroidism and ophthalmopathy. That work contributes: Diagnoses used clinical symptoms, serum thyroxine and TRAb, thyroid ultrasound and orbital computed tomography. Blood held most thyroid clonotypes expanded above 0.001 frequency.

Sequenced material: peripheral blood mononuclear cells (PBMCs), taken at new diagnosis, from a patient treated with antithyroid drugs. The clonotype originates from a woman aged 50 to 60 with Graves disease. The chain joins TRBV27 to TRBJ2-6; D unclear. The CDR3 DNA is TGTGCCAGCTCTTCTTTCGTCTCTGGGGCCAACGTCCTGACTTTC. Translating gives CASSSFVSGANVLTF.